Below are 12 T cell receptor beta chains sequenced from a single sample in a study of regulatory T cells in long-lasting Graves disease. Documented time point: persistent/refractory GD, antithyroid drugs over 5 years with positive TRAb. The TCR library was made from RNA that had been extracted from PBMCs in TRIzol. Arm-PCR with iRepertoire HTBI primers amplified the CDR3 regions for these TCR beta libraries. TCRdb used MiXCR to reprocess the multiplex PCR reads, holding one entry per CDR3 protein. The table lists approximately 440,000 distinct CDR3 sequences, roughly a quarter of them singletons. The specimen was peripheral blood mononuclear cells (PBMCs), collected when the disease was refractory, from a patient treated with antithyroid drugs. The origin of the receptors is a female donor with Graves disease.

This sequence joins TRBV27 and TRBJ2-7; 8 nucleotides line up with TRBD1. This CDR3 is built from 14 residues. Germline V lookup: CDR1 MNHEY, CDR2 SMNVEV (reference sequence). J gave up 5 bases and V 0 bases, and 3 bases lay outside the gene matches. This chain's CDR3 is CASSLSNRGDEQYF. The CDR3 DNA follows: TGTGCCAGCAGTTTATCGAACAGGGGGGACGAGCAGTACTTC.

This clonotype was seen a handful of times. J is TRBJ1-2 and V is TRBV25-1, with a possible D match to TRBD1 (5 bases). Germline V gene lookup returns CDR1 MGHDK and CDR2 SYGVNS. Trimming removed 1 base from V and 4 bases from J, with 16 bases in between. This CDR3 has 16 residues. CDR3 nucleotides: TGTGCCAGCAGTGAATTCGGGGCAGAAAAAACCTATGGCTACACCTTC. It encodes CASSEFGAEKTYGYTF.

This clonotype has just a few counts. The V and J genes are TRBV7-2 and TRBJ1-1; 12 nucleotides agree with TRBD1. J gave up 0 bases and V 5 bases, and 7 bases lay outside the gene matches. Germline CDR1 is SGHTA and CDR2 is FQGNSA. CDR3 length equals 17 residues. The DNA for the CDR3 is TGTGCCAGCAGCCCCCCGGGACAGGGGGCCCTGAACACTGAAGCTTTCTTT. Amino acids: CASSPPGQGALNTEAFF.

This clonotype was counted many times. The V call is TRBV20-1, the J call TRBJ1-4; 7 bases map to TRBD1. The germline V gene encodes CDR1 DFQATT and CDR2 SNEGSKA (reference sequence). This CDR3 spans 17 amino acids. V lost 0 bases, J lost 3 bases, and 10 bases stayed unmatched. CDR3 nucleotides: TGCAGTGCTAGAGAGCTAGGGACAGCTTGGGCTAATGAAAAACTGTTTTTT. Protein: CSARELGTAWANEKLFF.

The chain links TRBV19 to TRBJ1-5; D is possibly TRBD1 (6 bases). Germline CDR1 is LNHDA and CDR2 is SQIVND (reference sequence). The V and J ends lost 6 bases and 3 bases respectively, with 15 bases between them. The CDR3 consists of 15 residues. The DNA of the CDR3 is TGTGCCAGTAGGCCGCCCGGACAGTACAATCAGCCCCAGCATTTT. Residues: CASRPPGQYNQPQHF.

The genes are TRBV7-6 and TRBJ2-5; 13 bases are shared with TRBD2. CDR1 is SGHVS and CDR2 is FNYEAQ in the germline V gene. This CDR3 region has 18 residues. Germline trimming cut 3 bases from V and 5 bases from J; bases unmatched to any gene: 12. The CDR3 sequence is CASSLGPGTSGIRETQYF. The CDR3 bases are TGTGCCAGCAGCTTGGGACCGGGGACTAGCGGGATTCGTGAGACCCAGTACTTC.

The sample holds many counts of this clonotype. The gene calls are TRBV28 and TRBJ1-2, with D possibly matching TRBD1 (5 bases). The CDR3 extends over 14 amino acids. V lost 4 bases and J lost 7, with 16 bases in between. Germline V lookup: CDR1 MDHEN, CDR2 SYDVKM. The CDR3 bases are TGTGCCAGCAGTTCTGTGGGTGCAGGGAGTGGCTACACCTTC. Protein: CASSSVGAGSGYTF.

The CDR3 sequence: CASSSGGSFYNEQFF. CDR3 sequence (DNA): TGTGCCAGCAGTTCCGGCGGGAGTTTCTACAATGAGCAGTTCTTC. The chain employs TRBV27 and TRBJ2-1; 7 nucleotides align to TRBD2. The CDR3 is made up of 15 amino acids. J lost 3 bases, V lost 4 bases, and 6 bases had no gene match. In germline, CDR1 is MNHEY, CDR2 SMNVEV (reference sequence).

This clonotype was detected only once. The chain combines TRBV4-2 with TRBJ1-2; D unresolved. Germline loops: CDR1 LGHNA, CDR2 YNFKEQ. The CDR3 has 15 amino acids. Trimming removed 4 bases from V and 1 base from J, with 13 bases in between. This CDR3 is CASSPSKTINYGYTF. The CDR3 DNA reads as TGTGCCAGCAGCCCCTCAAAGACCATTAACTATGGCTACACCTTC.

V and J are TRBV6-2 or TRBV6-3 and TRBJ1-2; 12 nucleotides align to TRBD1. CDR3 length: 14 residues. CDR1 and CDR2 (germline): MNHEY, SVGEGT. The J segment lost 4 bases and the V segment lost 8 bases, leaving 5 bases of the junction unmatched. The CDR3 nucleotides are TGTGCCAGCCGGGACAGGGGGCTAGGCTATGGCTACACCTTC. Translated, it gives CASRDRGLGYGYTF.

This clonotype came up once. This chain connects TRBV6-8 to TRBJ1-3; D gene uncertain. With 6 bases removed from V and 2 bases from J, the gap between germline ends came to 14 bases. CDR1 and CDR2 (germline): MNHGY, SAAAGT. This CDR3 comprises 15 residues. The CDR3 coding sequence is TGTGCCAGCAGAAAGACCGGGGTCCCTGGAAACACCATATATTTT. Translating it yields CASRKTGVPGNTIYF.

Here the CDR3 reads CASSLTGALYNEQFF. CDR3 coding DNA: TGTGCCAGCAGTTTGACCGGGGCCCTTTACAATGAGCAGTTCTTC. V gene TRBV28 combines with J gene TRBJ2-1; D might be TRBD1 or TRBD2, each matching 5 bases. Germline CDR1 and CDR2: MDHEN and SYDVKM. V lost 3 bases and J lost 4, with 13 bases in between. The CDR3 length is 15 residues.